Listed below are T cell receptor beta chains from one sample, sequenced in a study of blood T cell repertoires in COVID-19. Libraries were prepared by immunoSEQ multiplex PCR; TCRdb keeps only in-frame clonotypes and omits some of them. The sample includes approximately 130,000 clones, approximately 86% of them seen just once. The specimen was peripheral blood. These receptors were taken from a woman aged 50 to 65 who had recovered from COVID-19. The CDR3 runs from the conserved cysteine through the conserved F or W. D genes are given only for firm matches. Rows give clone size only sometimes, using once, few, many, or a class for an expanded clone.

TGTGCCAGTAGTATCTCAGGGGGCGGCTACAATGAGCAGTTCTTC	CASSISGGGYNEQFF	TRBD1	TRBV19	.	TRBJ2-1
TGTGCCAGCAGTTATAAGACAGATTCCTACGAGCAGTACTTC	CASSYKTDSYEQYF	.	TRBV6-1	.	TRBJ2-7
TGTGCCAGTAGTACAGGAGATACGCAGTATTTT	CASSTGDTQYF	.	TRBV19	.	TRBJ2-3
TGTGCCAGCAGCCAAGAACAAATAGCGGGGAATAAGGCCGGGGAGCTGTTTTTT	CASSQEQIAGNKAGELFF	TRBD2	TRBV3-1/TRBV3-2	.	TRBJ2-2
TGTGCCAGCAGCCCCTCCCCGACTAGCGGGGTCAATGAGCAGTTCTTC	CASSPSPTSGVNEQFF	TRBD2	TRBV11-3	.	TRBJ2-1
TGTGCCAGCAGTCCACAGTATAACTATGGCTACACCTTC	CASSPQYNYGYTF	.	TRBV12-3/TRBV12-4	.	TRBJ1-2
TGTGCCAGCAGCAATCTAGCGAGGCCATACGAGCAGTACTTC	CASSNLARPYEQYF	.	TRBV16	.	TRBJ2-7
TGTGCCAGCAGCGGATCTAGCAGATCCACAGATACGCAGTATTTT	CASSGSSRSTDTQYF	.	TRBV9	once	TRBJ2-3
TGTGCCAGCAGCTTTGGGGGGGCTAATGAAAAACTGTTTTTT	CASSFGGANEKLFF	.	TRBV7-2	.	TRBJ1-4
TGTGCCAGCAGCCTCGAGGCGGGTAGCACCGGGGAGCTGTTTTTT	CASSLEAGSTGELFF	.	TRBV4-2	.	TRBJ2-2
TGTGCCAGCAGAAGGACAGGGGTAAACTATGGCTACACCTTC	CASRRTGVNYGYTF	TRBD1	TRBV2	.	TRBJ1-2
TGCGCCAGCAGCCCCGGGGGCAGGGGGCTTGCGGGGGAGCTGTTTTTT	CASSPGGRGLAGELFF	TRBD1	TRBV5-1	.	TRBJ2-2
TGCAGCGTTGCCGGTTATGAGGGGGCGCGTGGCACTGAAGCTTTCTTT	CSVAGYEGARGTEAFF	TRBD1	TRBV29-1	.	TRBJ1-1
TGTGCCAGCAGCTCTACGGGACTAGCGGGAAACAATGAGCAGTTCTTC	CASSSTGLAGNNEQFF	TRBD2	TRBV7-3	.	TRBJ2-1
TGTGCCAGCAGTTACTCGACGGGAGGGCCTTTAGAGACCCAGTACTTC	CASSYSTGGPLETQYF	TRBD2	TRBV6-5	.	TRBJ2-5
TGCAGCGCTGGACAGGGCAACTACAATGAGCAGTTCTTC	CSAGQGNYNEQFF	TRBD1	TRBV29-1	.	TRBJ2-1
TGTGCCAGCAGCTTGACGGGAGGGGTCCCAGATACGCAGTATTTT	CASSLTGGVPDTQYF	TRBD2	TRBV5-5	.	TRBJ2-3
TGCGCCAGCAGTCAATCCTACTGCCGCACAGATACGCAGTATTTT	CASSQSYCRTDTQYF	.	TRBV23-1	once	TRBJ2-3
TGTGCCAGCAGTGACAGGGCCACTGAAGCTTTCTTT	CASSDRATEAFF	.	TRBV2	few	TRBJ1-1
TGTGCCAGCAGCGTAACATTCGGGAGCGGCCAAGAGACCCAGTACTTC	CASSVTFGSGQETQYF	.	TRBV9	.	TRBJ2-5
TGTGCCAGCAGTCGCCTTGACAGTAAGAATTCACCCCTCCACTTT	CASSRLDSKNSPLHF	.	TRBV3-1/TRBV3-2	once	TRBJ1-6
TGTGCCAGCAGCTTCAATCGGGTTGTGAACACTGAAGCTTTCTTT	CASSFNRVVNTEAFF	.	TRBV5-4	.	TRBJ1-1
TGTGCCAGCAGTTTCGGGTCCGGTGGGTCCTACGAGCAGTACTTC	CASSFGSGGSYEQYF	.	TRBV27	.	TRBJ2-7
TGTGCCATCAGAGAGGGACGGGAAAACACAGATACGCAGTATTTT	CAIREGRENTDTQYF	.	TRBV10-3	.	TRBJ2-3
TGTGCCACCTACCCCCTGCACGTGGAGCAGTACTTC	CATYPLHVEQYF	.	TRBV6-4	.	TRBJ2-7
TGTGCCAGTAGTACCGCAGGGAGGCGGGGATTCCGCGAGCAGTACTTC	CASSTAGRRGFREQYF	.	TRBV19	.	TRBJ2-7
TGTGCCAGCAGCGTAGCTAGCGGGGGGTACGCCGGGGAGCTGTTTTTT	CASSVASGGYAGELFF	TRBD2	TRBV9	many	TRBJ2-2
TGTGCCAGCTCACAATCCGGGACAGAATCCTCTAACTATGGCTACACCTTC	CASSQSGTESSNYGYTF	TRBD1	TRBV18	few	TRBJ1-2
TGCGCCAGCAGCGCGGGGGATTATAGCAATCAGCCCCAGCATTTT	CASSAGDYSNQPQHF	.	TRBV5-1	.	TRBJ1-5
TGTGCCAGCAGTGACCCCACGGGAGGGACTAGCGGTTCCTACGAGCAGTACTTC	CASSDPTGGTSGSYEQYF	TRBD2	TRBV6-4	.	TRBJ2-7
TGTGCCAGCCGAACCGGGGGCTCCTACAATGAGCAGTTCTTC	CASRTGGSYNEQFF	.	TRBV19	.	TRBJ2-1
TGTGCCAGCAGTCAGGACAGGGGTTCAGCTGGGGCCAACGTCCTGACTTTC	CASSQDRGSAGANVLTF	TRBD1	TRBV27	.	TRBJ2-6
TGTGCCAGCAGTTATCTAAATACAGCGAACACTGAAGCTTTCTTT	CASSYLNTANTEAFF	.	TRBV6-5	once	TRBJ1-1
TGTGCCAGCAGCCCGGACAGTGGCTCCTACAATGAGCAGTTCTTC	CASSPDSGSYNEQFF	.	TRBV3-1/TRBV3-2	.	TRBJ2-1
TGTGCCAGCAGCCAAGATTGGTCCGGGGAACAGGGAGAAGCTTTCTTT	CASSQDWSGEQGEAFF	.	TRBV4-2	.	TRBJ1-1
TGTGCCAGCAGCTTAAGGGAGTATGGCTACACCTTC	CASSLREYGYTF	.	TRBV7-9	.	TRBJ1-2
TGTGCCAGCAGCCGGACAGGGGGCGTGACTAATGAAAAACTGTTTTTT	CASSRTGGVTNEKLFF	TRBD1	TRBV7-6	.	TRBJ1-4
TGTGCCAGCAGCCCTAGCGGGAGTCTAGCGTACGAGCAGTACTTC	CASSPSGSLAYEQYF	TRBD2	TRBV7-8	.	TRBJ2-7
TGCGCCAGCAGCACAGGGGAGGAAACAGATACGCAGTATTTT	CASSTGEETDTQYF	.	TRBV5-1	few	TRBJ2-3
TGTGCCAGCAGCCCGTTCGGGAGGGACCCTGTTGTGTACACTGAAGCTTTCTTT	CASSPFGRDPVVYTEAFF	.	TRBV3-1/TRBV3-2	.	TRBJ1-1